This T cell receptor (beta chain) stems from a study of shared clonotypes between healthy human individuals. Study-level findings and limits: Sorted-subset sequencing, rarefaction showed, was incomplete despite large depth. Naive subsets, compared against memory subsets, generally had larger estimated richness values.

Authors' analysis steps: Quality scores were absent from the junction-only immunoSEQ sequences, so filtering differed. Profiled with immunoSEQ multiplex PCR; TCRdb holds only in-frame clones, not every one. The V and J calls and clone size come from that table; D and trimming were worked out from the DNA. This sample has about 1.5 million clones; around 98% occur once, and the top ten carry about 0.42%. Those who donated were healthy HIV-negative adults, with no recent acute infections or vaccinations reported. With regard to this clone: Its antigen remains unknown.

V was pared by 7 bases and J by 6 bases, with 15 bases of the junction left unmatched. Germline CDR1 is SEHNR and CDR2 is FQNEAQ (reference sequence). This CDR3 is 16 amino acids long. Material for sequencing was naive CD4+ T cells sorted from blood. Subset here: CD45RA+ positively selected. This chain connects TRBV7-9 to TRBJ2-1, with TRBD2 identical over 7 bases. This receptor was identified in a man aged 25-45 years in good health. CDR3 in amino acids: CASTELALIVPNEQFF. As DNA, the CDR3 is TGTGCCAGCACCGAACTAGCGCTTATCGTACCCAATGAGCAGTTCTTC.